Detailed here is one TCR beta chain. Its antigen is unknown. The immunoSEQ assay was version 4, run in survey mode. Sequencing was performed with immunoSEQ multiplex PCR; in TCRdb, only in-frame clones are kept and a portion is missing. The sample gives approximately 44,000 clones, about 89% of which show up once; just over 1% is in the top ten. Nonspecific anti-CD3/anti-CD28 bead stimulation represents the broad CD4+ T cell repertoire. CD4+ T cells upregulating both CD40 ligand and CD69 were sorted as responding cells. For around 18 hours, CD8-depleted PBMCs received anti-CD28/CD49d costimulation, a CD40-blocking antibody and enfuvirtide. This CDR3 spans 11 amino acids. Trimming took 9 bases from V and 0 from J, leaving 6 bases between them. The data are from a study of persistence of HIV-infected CD4 T cells. About the study: Up to roughly 200 mL blood was drawn at multiple time points; a couple of donors had single-time leukapheresis.

Findings of the study overall: Within sorted populations, more oligoclonal TCRs accompanied more oligoclonal proviruses. TCR analyses could not target the rare provirus-carrying CMV-responding cells.

The V call is TRBV12-3 or TRBV12-4, the J call TRBJ2-7; D remains ambiguous. The sample in question was CD4+ T cells sorted from PBMCs after approximately 19-hour stimulation, obtained from a patient who received antiretroviral therapy. The TCR comes from an adult man with HIV who was CMV-seropositive. DNA of the CDR3: TGTGCCAGGGGTTACTCCTACGAGCAGTACTTC. It codes for CARGYSYEQYF.